Shown below are 9 T cell receptor beta chains from a single sample sequenced in a study of blood T cell repertoires in COVID-19. The assay was immunoSEQ multiplex PCR, and TCRdb's table has in-frame clones only and misses some. The data contain approximately 170,000 clones, less than 90% of them singletons. Source material: peripheral blood. The receptor set was obtained from an older woman with COVID-19, enrolled during active disease.

The J gene is TRBJ1-1, the V gene TRBV24-1; TRBD1 agrees at 12 bases. The germline gives CDR1 KGHDR, CDR2 SFDVKD. This CDR3 contains 16 residues. With V trimmed by 4 bases and J by 2 bases, 4 bases remained unmatched. CDR3 loop: CATSERGQGANTEAFF. The CDR3 DNA reads as TGTGCCACCAGTGAAAGGGGACAGGGGGCCAACACTGAAGCTTTCTTT.

J is TRBJ1-1 and V is TRBV5-3; the match to TRBD1 covers 7 bases. TRBV5-3 is an ORF, and what it does is uncertain. Trimming at V came to 0 bases and at J to 0 bases, leaving 5 bases not matched to a gene. This CDR3 spans 16 amino acids. CDR3 in amino acids: CARSLGTGVMNTEAFF. The DNA for the CDR3 is TGTGCCAGAAGCTTGGGCACAGGGGTAATGAACACTGAAGCTTTCTTT.

Written as DNA, the CDR3 is TGTGCCAGCAGCGTCCGGGTGGGGACGGGGGATGGCTACACCTTC. Protein product: CASSVRVGTGDGYTF. This sequence joins TRBV5-5 and TRBJ1-2, with D possibly being TRBD1 (5 bases). Trimming cost V 4 bases and J 6 bases, with 19 bases left between them. This CDR3 contains 15 residues. Germline-derived CDR1 and CDR2 are SGHKS and YYEKEE (reference sequence). The entire variable domain, with the rest obtained from reference TRBV5-5 and TRBJ1-2, is as follows: DAGVTQSPTHLIKTRGQQVTLRCSPISGHKSVSWYQQVLGQGPQFIFQYYEKEERGRGNFPDRFSARQFPNYSSELNVNALLLGDSALYLCASSVRVGTGDGYTFGSGTRLTVV.

The chain is built from TRBV29-1 and TRBJ2-5, with 9 positions matching TRBD2. Germline-derived CDR1 and CDR2 are SQVTM and ANQGSEA. The CDR3 extends over 15 amino acids. Unmatched junction bases numbered 12, after V lost 3 bases and J lost 7 bases. CDR3 in amino acids: CSVDGASGAPRTQYF. CDR3 nucleotide sequence: TGCAGCGTTGATGGGGCTAGCGGGGCCCCAAGGACCCAGTACTTC.

The J gene is TRBJ2-3, the V gene TRBV5-1; D gene unclear. The CDR3 is made up of 16 amino acids. The germline CDR1 and CDR2 sequences are SGHRS and YFSETQ. Trimming took 3 bases from V and 2 from J, leaving 16 bases between them. Here the CDR3 reads CASSSNSLAFTDTQYF. The CDR3 bases are TGCGCCAGCAGCTCTAACAGCCTCGCCTTCACAGATACGCAGTATTTT.

This rearrangement joins TRBV4-2 to TRBJ1-2; weak D call: TRBD1 (6 bases). Germline-derived CDR1 and CDR2 are LGHNA and YNFKEQ. The CDR3 covers 16 residues. Trimming cost V 4 bases and J 6 bases, with 21 bases left between them. Here the CDR3 reads CASSPRTDSSWDGYTF. CDR3 DNA: TGTGCCAGCAGCCCCCGAACGGACAGTTCCTGGGATGGCTACACCTTC.

As DNA, the CDR3 is TGTGCCTGGAGTGAGGCTCGGGGGGCTGAAGCTTTCTTT. Residues: CAWSEARGAEAFF. The V and J genes are TRBV30 and TRBJ1-1, with D tentatively TRBD1 (5 bases). The CDR3 runs to 13 residues. The V gene lost 1 base and the J gene lost 6 bases, with 12 bases spanning the gap. In germline, CDR1 is GTSNPN, CDR2 SVGIG (reference sequence).

The rearrangement links TRBV2 to TRBJ2-4, with D possibly being TRBD1 (6 bases). This CDR3 contains 17 residues. Germline V gene sequence: CDR1 SNHLY, CDR2 FYNNEI. V was shortened by 4 bases and J by 2 bases, with 18 bases between the two germline ends. The CDR3 spells CASSANRVPRTKNIQYF. CDR3 nucleotide sequence: TGTGCCAGCAGTGCAAACAGGGTCCCTAGGACCAAAAACATTCAGTACTTC.

The chain joins TRBV24-1 to TRBJ2-3; TRBD2 matches at 7 bases. The CDR3 runs to 15 residues. Germline V gives CDR1 KGHDR, CDR2 SFDVKD. Trimming removed 4 bases from V and 1 base from J; junction bases left unmatched: 4. CDR3 DNA: TGTGCCACCAGTGAAACGGGGGGAGGCACAGATACGCAGTATTTT. This encodes CATSETGGGTDTQYF.